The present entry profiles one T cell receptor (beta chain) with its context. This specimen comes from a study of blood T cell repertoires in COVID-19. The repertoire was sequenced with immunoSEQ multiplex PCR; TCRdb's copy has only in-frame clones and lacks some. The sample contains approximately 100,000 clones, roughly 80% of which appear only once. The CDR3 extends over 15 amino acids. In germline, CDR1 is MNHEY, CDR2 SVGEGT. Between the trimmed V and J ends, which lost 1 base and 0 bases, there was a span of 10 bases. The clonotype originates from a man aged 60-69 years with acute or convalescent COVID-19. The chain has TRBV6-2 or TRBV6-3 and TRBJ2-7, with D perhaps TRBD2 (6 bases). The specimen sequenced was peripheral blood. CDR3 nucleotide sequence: TGTGCCAGCAGTTACTTAGCGGTGATCTCCTACGAGCAGTACTTC. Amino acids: CASSYLAVISYEQYF.